This T cell receptor (beta chain) is from a study of radiotherapy plus CTLA-4 blockade in lung cancer. Study-wide findings and caveats: Clones derived from tumor TCRs expanded in blood after radiotherapy plus ipilimumab.

About this clone: The antigen remains undetermined.

Measured with immunoSEQ multiplex PCR; TCRdb has only the in-frame clones, and not every one. The sample contains around 30,000 clones, roughly three quarters of which appear only once. The source is a human donor with non-small cell lung cancer who had stable disease on radiotherapy plus ipilimumab. Specimen: peripheral blood, collected from a patient treated with radiotherapy plus ipilimumab.

The CDR3 here is CASSLSGRAATGELFF. The DNA for the CDR3 is TGTGCCAGCAGCTTAAGCGGGAGGGCCGCCACCGGGGAGCTGTTTTTT. The gene calls are TRBV7-2 and TRBJ2-2; TRBD2 matches at 10 bases. Per the germline V gene, CDR1 is SGHTA and CDR2 is FQGNSA. Unmatched junction bases numbered 4, after V lost 2 bases and J lost 4 bases. The CDR3 totals 16 residues.